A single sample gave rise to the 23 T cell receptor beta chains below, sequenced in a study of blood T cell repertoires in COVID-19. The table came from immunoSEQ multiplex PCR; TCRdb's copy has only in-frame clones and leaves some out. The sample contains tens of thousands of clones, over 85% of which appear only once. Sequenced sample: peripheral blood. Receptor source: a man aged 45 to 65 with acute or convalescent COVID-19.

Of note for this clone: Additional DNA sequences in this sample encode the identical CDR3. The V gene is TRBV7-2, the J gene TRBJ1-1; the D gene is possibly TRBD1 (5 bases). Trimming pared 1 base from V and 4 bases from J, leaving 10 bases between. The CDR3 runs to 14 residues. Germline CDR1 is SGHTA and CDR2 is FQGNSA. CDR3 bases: TGTGCCAGCAGCTTAGGTTCGGGGGGCACTGAAGCTTTCTTT. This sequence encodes CASSLGSGGTEAFF.

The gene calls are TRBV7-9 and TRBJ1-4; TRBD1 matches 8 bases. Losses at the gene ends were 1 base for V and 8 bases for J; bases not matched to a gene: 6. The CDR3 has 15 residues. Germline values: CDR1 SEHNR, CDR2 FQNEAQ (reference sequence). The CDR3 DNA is TGTGCCAGCAGCTTAGTCGGACAGGGAGAGGAAAAACTGTTTTTT. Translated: CASSLVGQGEEKLFF.

The CDR3 DNA reads TGTGCCAGCAGCCAGGACAGATACTACGAGCAGTACTTC. It specifies CASSQDRYYEQYF. The J gene is TRBJ2-7, the V gene TRBV11-1; TRBD1 might be the D (6 bases). CDR1 SGHAT and CDR2 FQDESV come from the germline V gene (reference sequence). The CDR3 is made up of 13 amino acids. Trimming stripped 5 bases from V and 3 bases from J, with 11 bases between.

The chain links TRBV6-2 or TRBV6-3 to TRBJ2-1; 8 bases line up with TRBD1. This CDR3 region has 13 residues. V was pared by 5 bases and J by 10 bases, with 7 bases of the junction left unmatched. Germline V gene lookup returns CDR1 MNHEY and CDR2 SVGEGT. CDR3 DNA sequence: TGTGCCAGCAGTCTCGGACAGGGTCGGGAGCAGTTCTTC. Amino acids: CASSLGQGREQFF.

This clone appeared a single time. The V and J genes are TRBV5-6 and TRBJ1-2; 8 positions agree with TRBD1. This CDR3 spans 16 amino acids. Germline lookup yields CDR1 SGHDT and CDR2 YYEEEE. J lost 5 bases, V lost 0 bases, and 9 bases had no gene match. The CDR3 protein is CASSLGGAGGRYGYTF. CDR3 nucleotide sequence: TGTGCCAGCAGCTTGGGAGGCGCAGGGGGCAGGTATGGCTACACCTTC.

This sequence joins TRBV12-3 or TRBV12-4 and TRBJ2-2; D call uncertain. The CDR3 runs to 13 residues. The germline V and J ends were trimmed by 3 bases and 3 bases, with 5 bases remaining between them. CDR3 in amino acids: CASSFIDTGELFF. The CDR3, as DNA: TGTGCCAGCAGTTTCATAGACACCGGGGAGCTGTTTTTT.

The CDR3 protein is CASSIGTGIVNEQYV. CDR3 nucleotides: TGTGCCAGCAGCATAGGGACAGGGATTGTCAACGAGCAGTACGTC. This chain joins TRBV11-2 and TRBJ2-7; TRBD1 matches at 9 bases. After removal of 5 bases from V and 5 bases from J, the junction contained 10 bases not matched to a gene. The V gene's germline CDR1 is SGHAT and CDR2 FQNNGV. This CDR3 has 15 amino acids.

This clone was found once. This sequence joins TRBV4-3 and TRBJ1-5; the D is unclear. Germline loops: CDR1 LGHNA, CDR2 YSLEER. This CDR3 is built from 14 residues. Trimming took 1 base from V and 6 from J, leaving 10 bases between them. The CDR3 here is CASSQAIGLQPQHF. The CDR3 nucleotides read TGCGCCAGCAGCCAAGCAATCGGTCTTCAGCCCCAGCATTTT.

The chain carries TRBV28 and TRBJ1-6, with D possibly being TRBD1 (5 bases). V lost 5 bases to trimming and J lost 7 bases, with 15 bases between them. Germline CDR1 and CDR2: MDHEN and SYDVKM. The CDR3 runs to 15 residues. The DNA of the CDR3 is TGTGCCAGCAGTCCCCAGGAGGGGAGGAATTCACCCCTCCACTTT. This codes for CASSPQEGRNSPLHF.

The CDR3 loop reads CASTNEGAPGQPQHF. The DNA of the CDR3 is TGTGCCAGCACCAACGAGGGGGCACCGGGACAGCCCCAGCATTTT. The chain couples TRBV6-5 to TRBJ1-5; 7 bases are a match to TRBD1. The CDR3 is 15 amino acids. V shed 7 bases, J shed 7 bases, and the junction held 13 bases outside the gene matches. Germline loops: CDR1 MNHEY, CDR2 SVGAGI.

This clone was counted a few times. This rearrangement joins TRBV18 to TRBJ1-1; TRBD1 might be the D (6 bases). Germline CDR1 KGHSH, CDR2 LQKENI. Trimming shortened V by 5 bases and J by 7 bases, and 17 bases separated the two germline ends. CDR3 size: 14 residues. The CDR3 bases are TGTGCCAGCTCATTTAAGACAGGTACGAATGAAGCTTTCTTT. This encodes CASSFKTGTNEAFF. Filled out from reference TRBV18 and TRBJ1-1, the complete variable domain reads NAGVMQNPRHLVRRRGQEARLRCSPMKGHSHVYWYRQLPEEGLKFMVYLQKENIIDESGMPKERFSAEFPKEGPSILRIQQVVRGDSAAYFCASSFKTGTNEAFFGQGTRLTVV.

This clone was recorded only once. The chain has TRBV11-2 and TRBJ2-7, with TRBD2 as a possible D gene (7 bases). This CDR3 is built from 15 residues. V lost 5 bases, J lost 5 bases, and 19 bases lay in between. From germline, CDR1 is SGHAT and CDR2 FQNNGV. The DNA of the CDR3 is TGTGCCAGCAGCCTGAGGGGGGGCCTAGAGGACGAGCAGTACTTC. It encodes CASSLRGGLEDEQYF.

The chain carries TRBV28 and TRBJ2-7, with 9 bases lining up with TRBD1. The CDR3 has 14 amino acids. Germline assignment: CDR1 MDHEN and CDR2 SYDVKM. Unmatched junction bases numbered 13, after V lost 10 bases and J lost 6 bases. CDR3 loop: CATTSGTGTPEQYF. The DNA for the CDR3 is TGTGCCACCACGTCGGGGACAGGGACCCCCGAGCAGTACTTC. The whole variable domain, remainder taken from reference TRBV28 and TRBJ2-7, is DVKVTQSSRYLVKRTGEKVFLECVQDMDHENMFWYRQDPGLGLRLIYFSYDVKMKEKGDIPEGYSVSREKKERFSLILESASTNQTSMYLCATTSGTGTPEQYFGPGTRLTVT.

CDR3 sequence reads: CASSPPGTSLNEQYF. CDR3 DNA: TGTGCCAGCAGCCCACCAGGGACTAGCTTAAACGAGCAGTACTTC. The chain employs TRBV3-1 (or the pseudogene TRBV3-2) and TRBJ2-7, with TRBD2 identical over 9 bases. The germline V gene has CDR1 LGHDT and CDR2 YNNKEL (reference sequence). V trimming: 4 bases; J trimming: 5 bases; junction bases outside the gene matches: 9. The CDR3 sequence is 15 residues long.

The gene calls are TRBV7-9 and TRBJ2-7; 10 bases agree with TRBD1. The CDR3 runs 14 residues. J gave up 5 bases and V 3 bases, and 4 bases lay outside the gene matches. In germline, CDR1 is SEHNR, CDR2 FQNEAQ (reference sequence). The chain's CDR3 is CASSLGGTGDEQYF. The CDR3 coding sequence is TGTGCCAGCAGCTTGGGCGGGACAGGGGACGAGCAGTACTTC. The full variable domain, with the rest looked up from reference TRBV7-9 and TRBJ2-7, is DTGVSQNPRHKITKRGQNVTFRCDPISEHNRLYWYRQTLGQGPEFLTYFQNEAQLEKSRLLSDRFSAERPKGSFSTLEIQRTEQGDSAMYLCASSLGGTGDEQYFGPGTRLTVT.

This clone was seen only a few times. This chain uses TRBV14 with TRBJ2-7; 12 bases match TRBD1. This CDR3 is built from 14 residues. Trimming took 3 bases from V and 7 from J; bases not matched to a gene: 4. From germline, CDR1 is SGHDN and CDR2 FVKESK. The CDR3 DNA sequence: TGTGCCAGCAGCCACGGGACAGGGGGCTGGGAGCAGTACTTC. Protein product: CASSHGTGGWEQYF.

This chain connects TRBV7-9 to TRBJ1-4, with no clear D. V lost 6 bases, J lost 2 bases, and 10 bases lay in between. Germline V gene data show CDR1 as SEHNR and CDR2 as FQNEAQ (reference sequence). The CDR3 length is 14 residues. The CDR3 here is CASRPGGTNEKLFF. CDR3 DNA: TGTGCCAGCAGACCTGGAGGTACTAATGAAAAACTGTTTTTT.

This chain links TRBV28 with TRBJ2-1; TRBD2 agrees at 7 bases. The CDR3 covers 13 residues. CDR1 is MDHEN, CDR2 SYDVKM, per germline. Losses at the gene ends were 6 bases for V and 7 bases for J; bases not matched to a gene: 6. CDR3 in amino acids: CASRRLARNEQFF. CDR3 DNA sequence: TGTGCCAGCAGACGACTAGCTAGGAATGAGCAGTTCTTC.

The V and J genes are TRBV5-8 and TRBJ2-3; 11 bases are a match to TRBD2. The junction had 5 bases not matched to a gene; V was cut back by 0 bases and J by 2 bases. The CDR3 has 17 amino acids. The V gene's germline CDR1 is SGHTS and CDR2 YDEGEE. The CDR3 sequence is CASSLVATSGTTDTQYF. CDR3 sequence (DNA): TGTGCCAGCAGCTTGGTCGCGACTAGCGGGACCACAGATACGCAGTATTTT.

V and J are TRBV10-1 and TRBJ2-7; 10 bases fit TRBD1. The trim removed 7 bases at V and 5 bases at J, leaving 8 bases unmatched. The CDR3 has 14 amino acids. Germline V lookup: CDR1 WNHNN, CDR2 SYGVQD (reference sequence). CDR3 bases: TGCGCCAGCATCCCGGGACAGGGGTACCACGAGCAGTACTTC. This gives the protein CASIPGQGYHEQYF.

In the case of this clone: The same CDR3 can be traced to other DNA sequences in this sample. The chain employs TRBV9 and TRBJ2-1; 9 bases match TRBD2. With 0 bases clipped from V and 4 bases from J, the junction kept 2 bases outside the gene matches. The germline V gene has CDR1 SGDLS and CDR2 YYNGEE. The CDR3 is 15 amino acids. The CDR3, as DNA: TGTGCCAGCAGCGTAGGGACTAGCGTTTACAATGAGCAGTTCTTC. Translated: CASSVGTSVYNEQFF.

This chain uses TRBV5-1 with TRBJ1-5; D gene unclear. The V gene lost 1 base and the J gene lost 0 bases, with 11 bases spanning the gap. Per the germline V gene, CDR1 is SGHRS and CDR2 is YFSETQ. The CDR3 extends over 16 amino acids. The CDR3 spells CASSLYPGDSNQPQHF. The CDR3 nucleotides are TGCGCCAGCAGCTTGTATCCGGGAGATAGCAATCAGCCCCAGCATTTT.

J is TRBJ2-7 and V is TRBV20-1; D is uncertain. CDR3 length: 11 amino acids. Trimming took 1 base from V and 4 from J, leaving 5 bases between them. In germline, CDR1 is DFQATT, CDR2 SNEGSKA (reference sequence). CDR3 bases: TGCAGTGCTAGAGGGCCATACGAGCAGTACTTC. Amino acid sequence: CSARGPYEQYF.